Listed below are T cell receptor beta chains from one sample, sequenced in a study of Ad26.COV2.S vaccination and SARS-CoV-2 variants. Using immunoSEQ multiplex PCR, the repertoire was profiled, and TCRdb retains in-frame clones only, with some absent. This sample has about 410,000 clones, with about 91% found just once. The material sequenced was peripheral blood, taken in a trial of Ad26.COV2.S vaccine versus placebo. The receptors were sampled from a person aged 18-65 years who received the Ad26.COV2.S COVID-19 vaccine or a placebo. The CDR3 runs from the conserved cysteine through the conserved F or W. Fields, in order: J gene, V gene, D gene, clone size, CDR3 length, CDR3 DNA, CDR3 protein. D genes are given only for firm matches. The size field is filled for only some rows; it gives once, few, many or a size class.

>TRBJ2-1|TRBV2|NA|NA|14
TGTGCCAGCAGGATGGGAGGCACCTACAATGAGCAGTTCTTC
CASRMGGTYNEQFF
>TRBJ2-4|TRBV23-1|NA|NA|16
TGCGCCAGCCGGTTCTCAGGAACCTTAGCCAAAAACATTCAGTACTTC
CASRFSGTLAKNIQYF
>TRBJ1-2|TRBV7-9|NA|NA|12
TGTGCCAGCCCCAAGGGGAACTATGGCTACACCTTC
CASPKGNYGYTF
>TRBJ2-7|TRBV14|NA|once|13
TGTGCCAGCAGCCGTTCCGACGGGTACGAGCAGTACTTC
CASSRSDGYEQYF
>TRBJ1-2|TRBV6-5|NA|NA|14
TGTGCCAGCAGGGCCGGGGGCACCCTCTATGGCTACACCTTC
CASRAGGTLYGYTF
>TRBJ2-7|TRBV28|TRBD1|NA|13
TGTGCCAGCAGCCCGGGACAGGGCTACGAGCAGTACTTC
CASSPGQGYEQYF
>TRBJ1-3|TRBV12-3/TRBV12-4|NA|NA|12
TGTGCCTTAAGAACTGCTGGAAACACCATATATTTT
CALRTAGNTIYF
>TRBJ2-3|TRBV27|TRBD2|NA|15
TGTGCCAGCAGTTCTTTAGCGGGGGGCACAGATACGCAGTATTTT
CASSSLAGGTDTQYF
>TRBJ2-1|TRBV6-5|NA|NA|14
TGTGCCGGAGGAAAGACTGGCCGAATAAATGAGCAGTTCTTC
CAGGKTGRINEQFF
>TRBJ1-6|TRBV3-1/TRBV3-2|NA|NA|13
TGTGCCAGCAGCCAAATAAGGGACACGCCCCTCCACTTT
CASSQIRDTPLHF
>TRBJ2-4|TRBV11-1|TRBD1|NA|14
TGTGCCAGCAGCTTTGGGACAGGGGCGTACATTCAGTACTTC
CASSFGTGAYIQYF
>TRBJ2-7|TRBV2|NA|few|14
TGTGCCAGCAGTGACCCCGGCGGGACCTACGAGCAGTACTTC
CASSDPGGTYEQYF
>TRBJ2-3|TRBV7-2|NA|NA|14
TGTGCCAGCAGCTTAGTGACCTATCCCGATACGCAGTATTTT
CASSLVTYPDTQYF
>TRBJ2-2|TRBV7-9|TRBD2|NA|18
TGTGCCATCCTATCAGGACTAGCGGGCACCTTTGACACCGGGGAGCTGTTTTTT
CAILSGLAGTFDTGELFF
>TRBJ2-7|TRBV18|TRBD1|NA|13
TGTGCCAGCTCAGGGACAGCCCGGGACGAGCAGTACTTC
CASSGTARDEQYF
>TRBJ1-1|TRBV6-5|NA|NA|14
TGTGCCAGCACTCCCGAGGGCACGGACACTGAAGCTTTCTTT
CASTPEGTDTEAFF
>TRBJ2-7|TRBV5-1|TRBD2|NA|18
TGCGCCAGCAGCTTGGATGGGGCTAGCGGGAGATTAAGCGGCGAGCAGTACTTC
CASSLDGASGRLSGEQYF
>TRBJ1-4|TRBV6-1|NA|once|15
TGTGCCAGCAGTGAAATGGGGGCAACTAATGAAAAACTGTTTTTT
CASSEMGATNEKLFF
>TRBJ2-1|TRBV9|NA|NA|14
TGTGCCAGCAGCGTTGCGGGTTGGGGCAATGAGCAGTTCTTC
CASSVAGWGNEQFF
>TRBJ2-7|TRBV7-9|NA|NA|14
TGTGCCAGCAGCTCTTCCATATCTCCCTACGAGCAGTACTTC
CASSSSISPYEQYF
>TRBJ1-6|TRBV30|NA|NA|13
TGTGCCTGGAGTGCCGGACAGAATTCACCCCTCCACTTT
CAWSAGQNSPLHF
>TRBJ2-2|TRBV9|NA|NA|15
TGTGCCAGCAGCGTAGAGGGTCACAACACCGGGGAGCTGTTTTTT
CASSVEGHNTGELFF
>TRBJ1-2|TRBV20-1|TRBD1|NA|11
TGCAGTGCTACCACAGGGGAGGGCTACACCTTC
CSATTGEGYTF
>TRBJ2-2|TRBV30|TRBD1|NA|15
TGTGCCTGGGATGAGGGGGCGCCGAGCACCGGGGAGCTGTTTTTT
CAWDEGAPSTGELFF
>TRBJ2-7|TRBV5-4|TRBD2|NA|14
TGTGCCAGCAGCATTGCGGGGGAGGGCTACGAGCAGTACTTC
CASSIAGEGYEQYF
>TRBJ2-3|TRBV27|TRBD2|NA|18
TGTGCCAGCAAGATCCGAGACGCCGGGACTAGCGGGAGGAGCCCGCAGTATTTT
CASKIRDAGTSGRSPQYF
>TRBJ2-1|TRBV18|NA|NA|12
TGTGCCAGCTCGGCTTACCACAATGAGCAGTTCTTC
CASSAYHNEQFF
>TRBJ1-1|TRBV5-1|NA|few|14
TGCGCCAGCAGCCGCGGGGACGGAAACACTGAAGCTTTCTTT
CASSRGDGNTEAFF
>TRBJ2-5|TRBV30|TRBD2|NA|13
TGTGCCTGGAGTCGGGGACTAGCGCCCCCCCAGTACTTC
CAWSRGLAPPQYF
>TRBJ2-5|TRBV9|NA|NA|13
TGTGCCAGCAGCGTAGCGGCGGGAGAGACCCAGTACTTC
CASSVAAGETQYF
>TRBJ1-1|TRBV29-1|TRBD1|NA|14
TGCAGCGTTGATTCAGGGGGTATGAACACTGAAGCTTTCTTT
CSVDSGGMNTEAFF
>TRBJ1-5|TRBV6-5|NA|NA|13
TGTGCCAGCAATCGGTCTGGCAATCAGCCCCAGCATTTT
CASNRSGNQPQHF
>TRBJ2-1|TRBV5-6|TRBD2|NA|15
TGTGCCAGCAGCTTGTTAGCGGGAGTGGGGAATGAGCAGTTCTTC
CASSLLAGVGNEQFF
>TRBJ2-1|TRBV12-3/TRBV12-4|NA|once|13
TGTGCCAGCAGCCCACACAGGGTTGGTGAGCAGTTCTTC
CASSPHRVGEQFF
>TRBJ1-2|TRBV12-3/TRBV12-4|NA|NA|13
TGTGCCAGCAGTCCGACAGCTCTATATGGCTACACCTTC
CASSPTALYGYTF
>TRBJ2-7|TRBV11-3|NA|NA|13
TGTGCCAGCAGCCAGCCACAGCGCTACGAGCAGTACTTC
CASSQPQRYEQYF
>TRBJ2-4|TRBV4-2|TRBD2|NA|14
TGTGCCAGCAGCCAAGCACCGGGACTAGAAAGTCAATACTTC
CASSQAPGLESQYF
>TRBJ2-2|TRBV6-6|NA|NA|13
TGTGCCAGCACCCAGGGGGAGGCCGGGGAGCTGTTTTTT
CASTQGEAGELFF
>TRBJ2-7|TRBV6-2/TRBV6-3|NA|NA|16
TGTGCCAGCAGTTACTCGAGGACGGGTCCACCTTACGAGCAGTACTTC
CASSYSRTGPPYEQYF
>TRBJ2-7|TRBV5-5|TRBD1|NA|15
TGTGCCAGCAGCTTGGAGTCAGGGGGCTTTTACGAGCAGTACTTC
CASSLESGGFYEQYF
>TRBJ2-7|TRBV5-1|TRBD2|NA|13
TGCGCCAGCAGTCGGGGGGAGGGCTACGAGCAGTACTTC
CASSRGEGYEQYF
>TRBJ1-2|TRBV7-9|NA|once|17
TGTGCCAGCAGCTTAGAGGGGATGGGCAGGACCTACTATGGCTACACCTTC
CASSLEGMGRTYYGYTF
>TRBJ2-1|TRBV5-1|TRBD2|NA|16
TGCGCCAGCAGCTTGAATAGCGGGATTCTCTACAATGAGCAGTTCTTC
CASSLNSGILYNEQFF
>TRBJ2-2|TRBV6-6|NA|NA|15
TGTGCCAGCAGTTATCCCCAGGGCAACACCGGGGAGCTGTTTTTT
CASSYPQGNTGELFF
>TRBJ1-4|TRBV19|TRBD1|NA|15
TGTGCCAGTAATGTTTGGGGGACAGGGGATGAAAAACTGTTTTTT
CASNVWGTGDEKLFF
>TRBJ2-7|TRBV27|TRBD1|NA|13
TGTGCCAGCAGTTTAGGGACAGGGAGCGAGCAGTACTTC
CASSLGTGSEQYF
>TRBJ2-7|TRBV5-5|NA|NA|15
TGTGCCAGCAGCTCGAATCAGGGTGTGGGCTACGAGCAGTACTTC
CASSSNQGVGYEQYF
>TRBJ1-2|TRBV27|NA|NA|13
TGTGCCAGCAGTCGGACCTATCCCGGAGGCTACACCTTC
CASSRTYPGGYTF
>TRBJ1-1|TRBV5-4|TRBD1|NA|14
TGTGCCAGCCAAGCTTGGGACAGGGGCACTGAAGCTTTCTTT
CASQAWDRGTEAFF